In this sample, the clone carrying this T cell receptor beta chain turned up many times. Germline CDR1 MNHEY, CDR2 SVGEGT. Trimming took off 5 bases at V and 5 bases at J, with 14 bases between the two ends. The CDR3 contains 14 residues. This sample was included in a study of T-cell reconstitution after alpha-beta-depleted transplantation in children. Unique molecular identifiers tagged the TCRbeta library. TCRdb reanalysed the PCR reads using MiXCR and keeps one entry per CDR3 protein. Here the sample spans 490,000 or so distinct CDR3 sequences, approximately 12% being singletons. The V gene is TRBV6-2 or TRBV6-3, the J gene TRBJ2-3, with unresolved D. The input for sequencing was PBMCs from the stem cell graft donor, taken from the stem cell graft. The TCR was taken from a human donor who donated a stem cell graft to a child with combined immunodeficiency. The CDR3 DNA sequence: TGTGCCAGCAGTCTACAAAACAACCAAGATACGCAGTATTTT. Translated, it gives CASSLQNNQDTQYF.